This T cell receptor (beta chain) was recorded in a study of T cell repertoires in cytomegalovirus infection. Study at large: CMV infection and matching HLA type were both indicated by public TCR beta signatures. Whole-study results and caveats: What dominated the ex vivo response were HLA-C-restricted CMV-specific TCR beta clonotypes.

Note on this clonotype: Its antigen remains unidentified.

TCRdb fed the reads into MiXCR, producing one record per CDR3 protein. The profile covers some 150,000 distinct CDR3 sequences, with about 6% appearing a single time and roughly 17% taken by the ten largest. Source material: PBMCs. The origin of this receptor is a human donor in good health (CMV status not recorded). Some clones in this sample may be carry-over from other donors' samples.

As DNA, the CDR3 is TGTGCCACCAGCAGAGCGGGTTATCAGCCCCAGCATTTT. Translating gives CATSRAGYQPQHF. V gene TRBV15 combines with J gene TRBJ1-5; D unresolved. CDR1 is LNHNV, CDR2 YYDKDF, per germline (reference sequence). The CDR3 is 13 amino acids. V was pared by 1 base and J by 5 bases, with 6 bases between.